Described below is a single TCR beta chain sequence and its context. PCR amplification relied on 60 Vbeta primers (plus 13 Jbeta primers). Method: immunoSEQ multiplex PCR; TCRdb's copy keeps in-frame clones and lacks some. The table shows approximately 150,000 clones, with roughly three quarters occurring only once. These data are taken from a study of cytomegalovirus exposure and HLA in healthy donors. There are 17 residues in the CDR3. The germline V gene encodes CDR1 KGHSH and CDR2 LQKENI. Trimming took 6 bases from V and 2 from J; bases not matched to a gene: 12. The chain couples TRBV18 to TRBJ1-2, with 10 bases identical to TRBD1. The TCR sequence derives from a woman in her forties in good health and CMV-seropositive. Specimen: PBMCs. For the CDR3, the DNA is TGTGCCAGCTCCGAATCCTCCTCGGGACAGGGGAACTATGGCTACACCTTC. This translates into CASSESSSGQGNYGYTF.